One sample yielded the 6 T cell receptor beta chains listed below, sequenced in a study of T cell changes during pregnancy in multiple sclerosis. Generated by immunoSEQ multiplex PCR, the TCRdb table keeps only in-frame clones and is missing some. This table has around 27,000 clones, about 93% appearing once. Source: CD4+ T cells from peripheral blood mononuclear cells, taken after pregnancy. These TCRs come from a female donor with multiple sclerosis, enrolled in a pregnancy study.

Only one count was recorded for this clone. The chain links TRBV7-9 to TRBJ1-1; D possibly corresponds to TRBD1 (5 bases). The CDR3 runs 17 residues. The V gene lost 1 base and the J gene lost 5 bases, with 20 bases spanning the gap. Germline V gene data show CDR1 as SEHNR and CDR2 as FQNEAQ (reference sequence). The CDR3 DNA reads as TGTGCCAGCAGCTTAGATCAGGGTCCGGGTGGTTGGACTGAAGCTTTCTTT. As protein: CASSLDQGPGGWTEAFF.

V and J are TRBV4-2 and TRBJ2-3, with 9 bases identical to TRBD2. V dropped 2 bases and J dropped 4; count of bases not matched to a gene: 4. Germline V gene data show CDR1 as LGHNA and CDR2 as YNFKEQ. The CDR3 length is 15 residues. CDR3 in amino acids: CASSQKLAGADTQYF. As DNA, the CDR3 is TGTGCCAGCAGCCAAAAACTAGCGGGCGCAGATACGCAGTATTTT.

The chain employs TRBV6-1 and TRBJ1-3; possible D gene TRBD1, 5 bases. The germline CDR1 and CDR2 sequences are MNHNS and SASEGT. The CDR3 is made up of 12 amino acids. V lost 7 bases and J 6 bases, leaving 10 bases between the germline ends. The CDR3 reads CASKGRENTIYF. DNA of the CDR3: TGTGCCAGCAAAGGCAGGGAAAACACCATATATTTT.

The chain has TRBV6-5 and TRBJ2-5, with TRBD1 as a possible D gene (6 bases). Germline loops: CDR1 MNHEY, CDR2 SVGAGI. The V and J ends lost 3 bases and 5 bases respectively, with 13 bases between them. This CDR3 spans 14 amino acids. CDR3 DNA sequence: TGTGCCAGCAGTTATGGCAGGGGCAGGGAGACCCAGTACTTC. Its protein product is CASSYGRGRETQYF.

This chain joins TRBV18 and TRBJ2-5, with 7 bases aligning to TRBD1. J lost 1 base, V lost 6 bases, and 5 bases had no gene match. Germline V gene sequence: CDR1 KGHSH, CDR2 LQKENI. The CDR3 loop spans 14 amino acids. The DNA of the CDR3 is TGTGCCAGCTCCCCCCGGGACAGCCAAGAGACCCAGTACTTC. Its protein is CASSPRDSQETQYF.

V and J are TRBV5-1 and TRBJ2-3, with TRBD2 matching 7 bases. V shed 0 bases, J shed 7 bases, and the junction held 11 bases outside the gene matches. CDR1 and CDR2 from the germline V gene are SGHRS and YFSETQ. The CDR3 totals 16 residues. The CDR3 loop reads CASSLGSLAEGNTQYF. The CDR3 DNA reads as TGCGCCAGCAGCTTGGGTTCGCTAGCGGAGGGGAATACGCAGTATTTT.